This TCR beta chain is from a study of regulatory T cells in long-lasting Graves disease. Study-wide results and caveats: TRBV28, TRBJ1-2 and TRBJ2-5 were favored in persistent disease.

Germline CDR1 reads SGHAT; CDR2 reads FQNNGV. The CDR3 contains 16 residues. V was clipped by 1 base and J by 7 bases; unmatched bases: 7. Details on this clonotype: Its matching antigen is unknown.

Sample time point: persistent/refractory GD, antithyroid drugs over 5 years with positive TRAb. Generation of the TCR library employed RNA extracted from PBMCs. The authors drew about 9 milliliters of peripheral blood into EDTA tubes. Libraries of TCR beta came from iRepertoire HTBI primers plus Arm-PCR of CDR3 regions. TCRdb used MiXCR to reprocess the multiplex PCR reads, holding one entry per CDR3 protein. The profile shows 300,000 or so distinct CDR3 sequences, around a fifth of them singletons. This specimen consisted of peripheral blood mononuclear cells (PBMCs), obtained when the disease was refractory, from a patient treated with antithyroid drugs. The chain combines TRBV11-2 with TRBJ2-1, with TRBD1 matching over 10 bases. This TCR was sampled from a female donor with Graves disease. The CDR3 here is CASSLARTGGWNEQFF. The CDR3, as DNA: TGTGCCAGCAGCTTAGCTCGGACAGGGGGTTGGAATGAGCAGTTCTTC.